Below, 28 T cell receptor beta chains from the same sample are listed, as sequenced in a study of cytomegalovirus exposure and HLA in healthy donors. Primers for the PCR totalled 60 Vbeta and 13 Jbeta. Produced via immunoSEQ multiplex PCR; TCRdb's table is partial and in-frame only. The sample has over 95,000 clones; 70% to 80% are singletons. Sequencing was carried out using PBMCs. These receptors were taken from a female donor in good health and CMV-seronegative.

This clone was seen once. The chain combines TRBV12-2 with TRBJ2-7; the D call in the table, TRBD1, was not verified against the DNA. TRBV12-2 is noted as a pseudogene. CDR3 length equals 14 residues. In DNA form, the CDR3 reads TGTGCAAGTCGCTTAGCGCCGACAAGGTACGAGCAGTACTTC. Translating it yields CASRLAPTRYEQYF.

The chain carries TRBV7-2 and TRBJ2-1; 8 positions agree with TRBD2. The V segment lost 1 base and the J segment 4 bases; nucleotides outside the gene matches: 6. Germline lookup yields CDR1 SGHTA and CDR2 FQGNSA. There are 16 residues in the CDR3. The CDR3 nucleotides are TGTGCCAGCAGCTTAGTTGGACTAGCCGAGTACAATGAGCAGTTCTTC. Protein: CASSLVGLAEYNEQFF.

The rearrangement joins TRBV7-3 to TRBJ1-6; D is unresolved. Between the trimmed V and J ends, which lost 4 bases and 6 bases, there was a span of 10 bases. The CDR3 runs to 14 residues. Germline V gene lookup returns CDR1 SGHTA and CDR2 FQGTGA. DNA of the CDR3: TGTGCCAGCAGCTCTGGACTGAGTAATTCACCCCTCCACTTT. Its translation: CASSSGLSNSPLHF.

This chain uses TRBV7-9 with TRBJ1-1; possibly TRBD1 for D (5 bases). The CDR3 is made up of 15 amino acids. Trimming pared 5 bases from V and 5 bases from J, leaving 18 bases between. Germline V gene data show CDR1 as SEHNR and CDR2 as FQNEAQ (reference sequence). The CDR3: CASSVGRGGSTEAFF. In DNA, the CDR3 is TGTGCCAGCAGCGTTGGGCGGGGGGGAAGTACTGAAGCTTTCTTT.

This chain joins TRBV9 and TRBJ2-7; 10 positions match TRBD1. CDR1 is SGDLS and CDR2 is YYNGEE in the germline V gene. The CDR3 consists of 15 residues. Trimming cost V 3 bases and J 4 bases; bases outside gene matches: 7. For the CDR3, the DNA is TGTGCCAGCAGCGCAGCGGGACAGGGGAGGTACGAGCAGTACTTC. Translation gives CASSAAGQGRYEQYF.

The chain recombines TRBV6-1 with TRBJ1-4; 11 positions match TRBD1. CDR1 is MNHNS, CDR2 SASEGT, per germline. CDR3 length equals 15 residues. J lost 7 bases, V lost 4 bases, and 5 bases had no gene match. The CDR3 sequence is CASSGTGGTSEKLFF. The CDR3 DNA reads TGTGCCAGCAGTGGGACAGGGGGCACTTCTGAAAAACTGTTTTTT.

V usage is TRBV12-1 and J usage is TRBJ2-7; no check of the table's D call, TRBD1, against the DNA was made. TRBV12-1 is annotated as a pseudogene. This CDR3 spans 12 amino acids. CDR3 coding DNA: TGTGCCAGCAGCCCCAGGTGGCACGAGCAGTACTTC. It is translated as CASSPRWHEQYF.

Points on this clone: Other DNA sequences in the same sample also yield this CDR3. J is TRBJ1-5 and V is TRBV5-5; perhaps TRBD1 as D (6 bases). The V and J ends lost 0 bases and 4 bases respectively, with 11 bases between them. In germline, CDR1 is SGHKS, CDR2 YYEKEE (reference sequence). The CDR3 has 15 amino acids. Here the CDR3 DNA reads TGTGCCAGCAGCTTGGGGTCGACAGGAAATCAGCCCCAGCATTTT. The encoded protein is CASSLGSTGNQPQHF.

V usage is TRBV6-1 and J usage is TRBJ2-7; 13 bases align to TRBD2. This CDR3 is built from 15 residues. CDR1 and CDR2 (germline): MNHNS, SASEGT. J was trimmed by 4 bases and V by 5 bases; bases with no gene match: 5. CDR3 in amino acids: CASSRLAGGQYEQYF. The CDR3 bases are TGTGCCAGCAGTAGACTAGCGGGAGGCCAGTACGAGCAGTACTTC.

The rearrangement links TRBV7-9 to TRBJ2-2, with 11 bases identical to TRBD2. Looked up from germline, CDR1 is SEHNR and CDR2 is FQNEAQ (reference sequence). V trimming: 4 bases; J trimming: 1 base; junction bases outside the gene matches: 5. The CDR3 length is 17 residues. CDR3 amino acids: CASSYLAGGENTGELFF. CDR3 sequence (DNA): TGTGCCAGCAGCTATTTAGCGGGAGGGGAGAACACCGGGGAGCTGTTTTTT.

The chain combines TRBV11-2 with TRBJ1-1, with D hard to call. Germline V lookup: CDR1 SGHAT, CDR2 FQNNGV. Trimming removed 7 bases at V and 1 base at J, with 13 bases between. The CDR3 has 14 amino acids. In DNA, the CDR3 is TGTGCCAGCACCCTCGGACGGGGGAACACTGAAGCTTTCTTT. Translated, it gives CASTLGRGNTEAFF.

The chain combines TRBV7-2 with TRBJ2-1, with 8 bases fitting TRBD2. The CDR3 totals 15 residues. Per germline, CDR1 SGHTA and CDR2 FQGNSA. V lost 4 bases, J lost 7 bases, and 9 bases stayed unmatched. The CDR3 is CASSSTGTRGNEQFF. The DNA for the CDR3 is TGTGCCAGCAGCTCGACCGGGACTAGAGGAAATGAGCAGTTCTTC.

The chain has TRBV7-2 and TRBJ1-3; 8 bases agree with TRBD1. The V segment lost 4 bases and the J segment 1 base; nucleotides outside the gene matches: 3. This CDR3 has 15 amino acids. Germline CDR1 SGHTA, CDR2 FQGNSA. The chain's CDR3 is CASSSQGASGNTIYF. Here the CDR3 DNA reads TGTGCCAGCAGCTCCCAGGGGGCATCTGGAAACACCATATATTTT.

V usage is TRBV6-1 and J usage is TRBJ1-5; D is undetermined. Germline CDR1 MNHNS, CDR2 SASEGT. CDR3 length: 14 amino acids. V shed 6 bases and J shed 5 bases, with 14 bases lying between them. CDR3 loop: CASRPGEAYQPQHF. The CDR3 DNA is TGTGCCAGCAGGCCCGGTGAGGCGTATCAGCCCCAGCATTTT.

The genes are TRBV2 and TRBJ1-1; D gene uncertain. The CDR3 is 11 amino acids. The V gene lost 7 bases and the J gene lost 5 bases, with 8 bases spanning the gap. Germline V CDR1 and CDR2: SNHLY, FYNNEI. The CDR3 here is CASKVTTEAFF. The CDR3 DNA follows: TGTGCCAGCAAAGTAACAACTGAAGCTTTCTTT.

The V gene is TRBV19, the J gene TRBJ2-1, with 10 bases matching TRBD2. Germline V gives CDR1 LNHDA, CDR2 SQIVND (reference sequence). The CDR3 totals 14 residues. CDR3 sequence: CASSLAGDSNEQFF. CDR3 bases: TGTGCTTCTAGCCTAGCGGGGGACAGCAATGAGCAGTTCTTC.

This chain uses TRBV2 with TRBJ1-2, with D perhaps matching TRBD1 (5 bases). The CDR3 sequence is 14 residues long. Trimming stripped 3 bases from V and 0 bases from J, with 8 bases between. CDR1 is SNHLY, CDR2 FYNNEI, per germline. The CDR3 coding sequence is TGTGCCAGCAGTGACCCAGGGTCTAACTATGGCTACACCTTC. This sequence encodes CASSDPGSNYGYTF.

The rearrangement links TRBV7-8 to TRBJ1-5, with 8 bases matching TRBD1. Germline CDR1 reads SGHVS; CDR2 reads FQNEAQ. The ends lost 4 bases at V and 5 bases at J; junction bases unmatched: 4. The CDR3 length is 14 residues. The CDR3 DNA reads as TGTGCCAGCAGCTCCGACAGGGGCGATCAGCCCCAGCATTTT. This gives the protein CASSSDRGDQPQHF.

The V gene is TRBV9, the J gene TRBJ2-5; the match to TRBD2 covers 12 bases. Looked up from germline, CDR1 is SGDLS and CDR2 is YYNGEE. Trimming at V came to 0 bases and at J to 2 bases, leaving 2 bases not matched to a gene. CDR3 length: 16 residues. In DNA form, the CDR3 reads TGTGCCAGCAGCGTAGAACTAGCGGGGGGTCAAGAGACCCAGTACTTC. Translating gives CASSVELAGGQETQYF.

The CDR3 loop reads CASITRTGGYTF. CDR3 in DNA: TGTGCCAGCATCACACGTACGGGGGGCTACACCTTC. This rearrangement joins TRBV7-3 to TRBJ1-2; D remains ambiguous. CDR3 size: 12 residues. Trimming removed 7 bases at V and 8 bases at J, with 14 bases between. CDR1 is SGHTA and CDR2 is FQGTGA in the germline V gene. Looking up the rest from reference TRBV7-3 and TRBJ1-2 gives the full variable domain: GAGVSQTPSNKVTEKGKYVELRCDPISGHTALYWYRQSLGQGPEFLIYFQGTGAADDSGLPNDRFFAVRPEGSVSTLKIQRTERGDSAVYLCASITRTGGYTFGSGTRLTVV.

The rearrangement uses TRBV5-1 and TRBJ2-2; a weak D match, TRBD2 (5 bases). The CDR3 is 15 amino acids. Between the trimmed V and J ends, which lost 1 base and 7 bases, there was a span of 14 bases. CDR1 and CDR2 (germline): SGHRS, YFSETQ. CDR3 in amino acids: CASSLFTGSGGELFF. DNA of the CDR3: TGCGCCAGCAGCTTGTTTACGGGGTCAGGCGGGGAGCTGTTTTTT.

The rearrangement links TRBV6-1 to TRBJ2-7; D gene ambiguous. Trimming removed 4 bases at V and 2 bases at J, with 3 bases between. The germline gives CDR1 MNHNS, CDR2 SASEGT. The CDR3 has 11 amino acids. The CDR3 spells CASSATYEQYF. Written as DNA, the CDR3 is TGTGCCAGCAGTGCAACCTACGAGCAGTACTTC.

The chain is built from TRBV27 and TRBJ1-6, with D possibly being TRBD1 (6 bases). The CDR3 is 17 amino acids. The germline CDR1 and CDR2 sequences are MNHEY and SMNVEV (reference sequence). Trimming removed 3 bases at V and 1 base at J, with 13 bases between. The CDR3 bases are TGTGCCAGCAGTTTGGTTCAGGGGTTGTCCTATAATTCACCCCTCCACTTT. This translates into CASSLVQGLSYNSPLHF.

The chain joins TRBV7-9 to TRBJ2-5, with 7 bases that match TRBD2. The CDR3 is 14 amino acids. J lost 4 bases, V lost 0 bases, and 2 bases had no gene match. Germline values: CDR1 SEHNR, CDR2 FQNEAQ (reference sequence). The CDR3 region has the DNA TGTGCCAGCAGCTTAGCGCGCGGGGGAGAGACCCAGTACTTC. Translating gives CASSLARGGETQYF.

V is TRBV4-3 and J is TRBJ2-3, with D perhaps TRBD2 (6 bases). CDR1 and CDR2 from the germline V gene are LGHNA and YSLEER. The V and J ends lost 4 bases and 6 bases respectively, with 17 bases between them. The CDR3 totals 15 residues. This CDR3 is CASSPQAGLVDTQYF. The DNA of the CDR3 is TGCGCCAGCAGCCCTCAAGCGGGTTTGGTGGATACGCAGTATTTT.

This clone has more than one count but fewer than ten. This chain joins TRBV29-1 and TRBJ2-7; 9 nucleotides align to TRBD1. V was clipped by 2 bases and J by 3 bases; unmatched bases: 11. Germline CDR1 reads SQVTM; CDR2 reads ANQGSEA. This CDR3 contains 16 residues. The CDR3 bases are TGCAGCGTTGAAACGAAGATGGGACAGGGTATCTACGAGCAGTACTTC. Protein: CSVETKMGQGIYEQYF.

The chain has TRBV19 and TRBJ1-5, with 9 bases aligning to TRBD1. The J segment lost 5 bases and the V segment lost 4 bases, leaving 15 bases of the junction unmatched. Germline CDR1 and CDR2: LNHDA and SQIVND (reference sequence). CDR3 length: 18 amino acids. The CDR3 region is CASSKKITSRTGDQPQHF. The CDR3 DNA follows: TGTGCCAGTAGTAAGAAAATCACATCCCGGACAGGGGATCAGCCCCAGCATTTT.

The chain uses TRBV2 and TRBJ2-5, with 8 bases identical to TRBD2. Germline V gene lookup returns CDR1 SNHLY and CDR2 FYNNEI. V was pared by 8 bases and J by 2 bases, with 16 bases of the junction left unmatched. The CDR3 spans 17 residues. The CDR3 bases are TGTGCCAGCCCACGAAGGGCGGGGGGTAGTGGGCAAGAGACCCAGTACTTC. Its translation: CASPRRAGGSGQETQYF.